These T cell receptor beta chains were read from a single sample in a study of CD8 T cells in ankylosing spondylitis. TCRdb re-called the 5' RACE reads with MiXCR, one entry per CDR3 protein. The repertoire holds around 300,000 distinct CDR3 sequences, with roughly 20% as singletons. The sample consisted of blood, either unsorted or a sorted T cell fraction (not recorded which). The receptors originated from a female donor with ankylosing spondylitis or in good health (not recorded which). CDR3s include the opening cysteine and the closing phenylalanine or tryptophan. The D gene is left open where the match is weak. The size of a clone is reported for some rows only, either as once, few or many, or as a class for expanded clones.

NA | TRBJ2-1 | TRBV9 | NA | CASSVAQASEQFF | TGTGCCAGCAGCGTAGCTCAGGCCAGTGAGCAGTTCTTC
NA | TRBJ1-2 | TRBV20-1 | few | CSAQPPGGRGGYTF | TGCAGTGCTCAACCCCCAGGCGGGCGGGGCGGCTACACCTTC
NA | TRBJ1-2 | TRBV5-5 | NA | CASRAPISNRGYTF | TGTGCCAGCCGAGCCCCGATATCAAACCGAGGCTACACCTTC
NA | TRBJ2-3 | TRBV15 | few | CATSRSLGITDTQYF | TGTGCCACCAGCAGATCCTTAGGGATCACAGATACGCAGTATTTT
TRBD2 | TRBJ2-6 | TRBV7-2 | few | CASSLGREGLMGANVLTF | TGTGCCAGCAGCTTAGGGCGGGAGGGCCTTATGGGGGCCAACGTCCTGACTTTC
TRBD1 | TRBJ2-1 | TRBV5-1 | NA | CASSFWTGGYNEQFF | TGCGCCAGCAGCTTTTGGACAGGGGGGTACAATGAGCAGTTCTTC
NA | TRBJ1-5 | TRBV20-1 | NA | CSARGWDLYLGSNQPQHF | TGCAGTGCTAGAGGCTGGGACCTATATCTAGGTAGCAATCAGCCCCAGCATTTT
NA | TRBJ1-2 | TRBV7-2 | NA | CASSLRHGCGFGYTF | TGTGCCAGCAGCTTACGCCACGGGTGCGGGTTTGGCTACACCTTC
NA | TRBJ1-2 | TRBV6-1 | NA | CASSEATWSYGYTF | TGTGCCAGCAGTGAAGCGACCTGGAGCTATGGCTACACCTTC
NA | TRBJ2-1 | TRBV3-1 | NA | CASSQETSYGEQFF | TGTGCCAGCAGCCAAGAAACTAGCTACGGTGAGCAGTTCTTC
NA | TRBJ2-1 | TRBV18 | NA | CASSLLARQGYNEQFF | TGTGCCAGCTCACTCCTGGCTCGGCAGGGTTACAATGAGCAGTTCTTC
NA | TRBJ2-3 | TRBV9 | few | CASSFQFTDTQYF | TGTGCCAGCAGTTTTCAGTTCACAGATACGCAGTATTTT
TRBD2 | TRBJ2-1 | TRBV24-1 | few | CATSDLWRRLAGTSSYNEQFF | TGTGCCACCAGTGATTTATGGCGGCGGCTAGCGGGAACCAGCTCCTACAATGAGCAGTTCTTC
NA | TRBJ1-1 | TRBV20-1 | few | CSARDTGTEAFF | TGCAGTGCTAGAGATACGGGGACTGAAGCTTTCTTT
NA | TRBJ1-6 | TRBV7-2 | many | CASSLGFRVDNSPLHF | TGTGCCAGCAGCTTAGGATTCAGGGTAGACAATTCACCCCTCCACTTT
TRBD1 | TRBJ2-4 | TRBV5-5 | few | CASSLVGTGGVIQYF | TGTGCCAGCAGCTTGGTCGGGACAGGGGGAGTCATTCAGTACTTC
TRBD2 | TRBJ2-1 | TRBV29-1 | few | CSGLASHNEQFF | TGCAGCGGACTAGCTTCCCACAATGAGCAGTTCTTC
TRBD2 | TRBJ2-7 | TRBV20-1 | few | CSARSLAGLSYEQYF | TGCAGTGCTAGGAGCCTAGCGGGACTCTCCTACGAGCAGTACTTC
NA | TRBJ2-2 | TRBV11-3 | few | CASSVQLTTNTGELFF | TGTGCCAGCAGCGTCCAACTAACCACGAACACCGGGGAGCTGTTTTTT
NA | TRBJ1-1 | TRBV10-3 | few | CAISSQGTEAFF | TGTGCCATCAGTAGCCAGGGAACTGAAGCTTTCTTT
NA | TRBJ2-1 | TRBV6-5 | NA | CASSYSGRSSYNEQFF | TGTGCCAGCAGTTACTCTGGCCGGAGCTCCTACAATGAGCAGTTCTTC
TRBD1 | TRBJ2-3 | TRBV6-6 | NA | CASSSGQTQYF | TGTGCCAGCAGCTCGGGACAGACGCAGTATTTT
NA | TRBJ2-7 | TRBV11-2 | NA | CASSLDRAAYEQYF | TGTGCCAGCAGCTTAGATCGGGCCGCCTACGAGCAGTACTTC
NA | TRBJ2-2 | TRBV20-1 | NA | CSVTNPLGDLFF | TGCAGTGTTACTAATCCGCTTGGGGACCTGTTTTTT
NA | TRBJ1-2 | TRBV20-1 | NA | CSARRRELTGYTF | TGCAGTGCTAGACGACGGGAATTGACGGGCTACACCTTC
NA | TRBJ2-1 | TRBV9 | NA | CASSDRDTYNEQFF | TGTGCCAGCAGCGACCGGGACACCTACAATGAGCAGTTCTTC
TRBD1 | TRBJ1-5 | TRBV20-1 | few | CSAIRQGHQPQHF | TGCAGTGCTATCCGACAGGGTCATCAGCCCCAGCATTTT
NA | TRBJ2-1 | TRBV11-2 | NA | CASSTSTGMMQFF | TGTGCCAGCAGTACCTCGACGGGAATGATGCAGTTCTTC
NA | TRBJ1-6 | TRBV9 | few | CASSIRHNNSPLHF | TGTGCCAGCAGCATCCGACATAATAATTCACCCCTCCACTTT
NA | TRBJ2-2 | TRBV4-3 | NA | CASSPLLEAGELFF | TGCGCCAGCAGCCCCCTCTTGGAGGCCGGGGAGCTGTTTTTT
NA | TRBJ2-7 | TRBV12-3/TRBV12-4 | many | CASSFGYEQYF | TGTGCCAGCAGTTTCGGCTACGAGCAGTACTTC
NA | TRBJ2-7 | TRBV5-6 | NA | CASSLTFQGNEQYF | TGTGCCAGCAGCTTAACCTTCCAGGGTAACGAGCAGTACTTC
TRBD1 | TRBJ2-5 | TRBV12-3/TRBV12-4 | NA | CASTGQGWEKTQYF | TGTGCCAGCACGGGACAGGGATGGGAAAAGACCCAGTACTTC
NA | TRBJ1-1 | TRBV20-1 | few | CSARDTRDYTEAFF | TGCAGTGCTAGGGACACCCGGGACTACACTGAAGCTTTCTTT
TRBD2 | TRBJ2-1 | TRBV7-2 | few | CASSLALGGRANEQFF | TGTGCCAGCAGCTTAGCGCTGGGCGGGAGAGCCAATGAGCAGTTCTTC
NA | TRBJ1-2 | TRBV10-3 | NA | CAISQIQGIANYGYTF | TGTGCCATCAGTCAAATACAGGGAATAGCTAACTATGGCTACACCTTC
NA | TRBJ2-5 | TRBV7-2 | few | CASSFLGLETQYF | TGTGCCAGCAGCTTTCTAGGGTTGGAGACCCAGTACTTC
NA | TRBJ2-7 | TRBV6-2/TRBV6-3 | few | CASSYSETGLYEQYF | TGTGCCAGCAGTTACTCTGAGACAGGCCTCTACGAGCAGTACTTC
NA | TRBJ1-4 | TRBV7-9 | few | CASSTRTALATNEKLFF | TGTGCCAGCAGCACCAGGACAGCACTGGCAACTAATGAAAAACTGTTTTTT
NA | TRBJ2-7 | TRBV28 | NA | CASSSGRSSYEQYF | TGTGCCAGCAGTTCGGGACGCTCCTCCTACGAGCAGTACTTC
NA | TRBJ2-3 | TRBV20-1 | few | CSASISGRADTQYF | TGCAGTGCTTCGATATCTGGACGGGCAGATACGCAGTATTTT
NA | TRBJ2-1 | TRBV10-1 | few | CASRDVLVEQFF | TGCGCCAGCAGAGACGTCCTGGTAGAGCAGTTCTTC
NA | TRBJ1-1 | TRBV29-1 | few | CSVNVGGAATAFF | TGCAGCGTCAACGTCGGGGGGGCGGCTACGGCTTTCTTT
TRBD1 | TRBJ2-1 | TRBV29-1 | many | CSVNRGTGDFEQFF | TGCAGCGTTAATCGGGGGACAGGGGATTTTGAGCAGTTCTTC
TRBD2 | TRBJ2-3 | TRBV6-5 | NA | CASSYSLAEYTDTQYF | TGTGCCAGCAGTTACTCACTAGCGGAGTACACAGATACGCAGTATTTT
TRBD1 | TRBJ1-1 | TRBV2 | NA | CASSPGGGGGAFF | TGTGCCAGCAGCCCAGGGGGGGGCGGTGGAGCTTTCTTT
NA | TRBJ1-3 | TRBV29-1 | many | CSVESDGNTIYF | TGCAGCGTTGAAAGCGATGGAAACACCATATATTTT
NA | TRBJ1-5 | TRBV6-2/TRBV6-3 | few | CASSYDRDQPQHF | TGTGCCAGCAGTTACGACAGAGATCAGCCCCAGCATTTT
NA | TRBJ2-1 | TRBV20-1 | NA | CSARGARVYNEQFF | TGCAGTGCTAGAGGGGCCCGGGTTTACAATGAGCAGTTCTTC
TRBD1 | TRBJ2-2 | TRBV7-9 | few | CASSSRGGMFTGELFF | TGTGCCAGCAGCTCCAGAGGGGGCATGTTTACCGGGGAGCTGTTTTTT